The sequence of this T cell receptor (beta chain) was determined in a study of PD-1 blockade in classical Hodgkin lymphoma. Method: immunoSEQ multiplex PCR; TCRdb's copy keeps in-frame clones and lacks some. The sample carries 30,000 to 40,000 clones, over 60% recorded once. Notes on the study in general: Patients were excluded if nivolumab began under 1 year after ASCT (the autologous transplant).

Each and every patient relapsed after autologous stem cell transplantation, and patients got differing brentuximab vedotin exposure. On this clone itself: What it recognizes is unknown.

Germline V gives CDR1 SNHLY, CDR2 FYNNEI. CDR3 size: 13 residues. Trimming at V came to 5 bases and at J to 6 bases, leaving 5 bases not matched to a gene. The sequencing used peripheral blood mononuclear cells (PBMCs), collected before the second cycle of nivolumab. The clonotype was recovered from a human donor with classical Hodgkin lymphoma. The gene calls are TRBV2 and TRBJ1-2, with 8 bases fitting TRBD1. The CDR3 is CASSWTGRDGYTF. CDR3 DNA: TGTGCCAGCAGTTGGACAGGGAGGGATGGCTACACCTTC. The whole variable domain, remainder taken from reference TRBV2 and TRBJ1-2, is EPEVTQTPSHQVTQMGQEVILRCVPISNHLYFYWYRQILGQKVEFLVSFYNNEISEKSEIFDDQFSVERPDGSNFTLKIRSTKLEDSAMYFCASSWTGRDGYTFGSGTRLTVV.